This entry describes one T cell receptor (beta chain). The data belong to a study of Tregs in tolerant kidney transplant recipients. CD4+CD25+CD127- Tregs, CD4+CD25- non-Tregs, CD4 and CD8 cells were sorted. Data came from immunoSEQ multiplex PCR; TCRdb stores just in-frame clones and leaves some out. The table records over 55,000 clones, around 82% of them present only once. J gave up 2 bases and V 4 bases, and 6 bases lay outside the gene matches. The CDR3 length is 15 residues. Looked up from germline, CDR1 is MGHRA and CDR2 is YSYEKL. The sequence was collected from a human donor in good health. The sample taken for sequencing was CD4+ T cells from blood. This chain uses TRBV4-1 with TRBJ2-3; 7 bases line up with TRBD2. The CDR3 loop reads CASSLKAGLTDTQYF. The CDR3, as DNA: TGCGCCAGCAGCCTCAAAGCGGGGCTCACAGATACGCAGTATTTT.